These T cell receptor beta chains were read from a single sample in a study of T cell responses to AZD1222 COVID-19 vaccine. Data came from immunoSEQ multiplex PCR; TCRdb stores just in-frame clones and leaves some out. This repertoire shows nearly 110,000 clones, around 89% found once; its top ten account for roughly 6.5%. The source was peripheral blood, collected on day 0 of AZD1222 vaccination. Every receptor here comes from an adult in good health. The CDR3 runs from the conserved cysteine through the conserved F or W. Fields, in order: clone size, J gene, V gene, D gene, CDR3 DNA, CDR3 protein. D genes are given only for firm matches. Size tells how often a clone was seen (once, few, many) or the class of an expanded clone, and some rows leave it out.

clone_size: -; j_call: TRBJ1-4; v_call: TRBV15; d_call: -; cdr3_nt: TGTGCCACCAGCAGGTCCACGGGGGCGGGTGAAAAACTGTTTTTT; cdr3_aa: CATSRSTGAGEKLFF
clone_size: -; j_call: TRBJ2-7; v_call: TRBV28; d_call: -; cdr3_nt: TGTGCCAGCAGTTTATCAGAGACCGGCTCCTACGAGCAGTACTTC; cdr3_aa: CASSLSETGSYEQYF
clone_size: -; j_call: TRBJ2-7; v_call: TRBV6-5; d_call: -; cdr3_nt: TGTGCCAGCGCACTACAGGACTCCGCCTACGAGCAGTACTTC; cdr3_aa: CASALQDSAYEQYF
clone_size: once; j_call: TRBJ2-7; v_call: TRBV9; d_call: TRBD1; cdr3_nt: TGTGCCAGCAGCGCTTTTACCGGGACAGCCTACGAGCAGTACTTC; cdr3_aa: CASSAFTGTAYEQYF
clone_size: -; j_call: TRBJ1-4; v_call: TRBV30; d_call: -; cdr3_nt: TGTGCCTGGAGTAAGTCGCGCGGAGCTGAAAAACTGTTTTTT; cdr3_aa: CAWSKSRGAEKLFF
clone_size: -; j_call: TRBJ2-3; v_call: TRBV28; d_call: TRBD2; cdr3_nt: TGTGCCAGCAGTACTAGCGGGAGAATTGCAGATACGCAGTATTTT; cdr3_aa: CASSTSGRIADTQYF
clone_size: -; j_call: TRBJ1-2; v_call: TRBV6-2/TRBV6-3; d_call: -; cdr3_nt: TGTGCCAGCAGTTCCCCGGACTCCCCGGATGGGTATGGCTACACCTTC; cdr3_aa: CASSSPDSPDGYGYTF
clone_size: -; j_call: TRBJ1-1; v_call: TRBV28; d_call: -; cdr3_nt: TGTGCCAGCAGTACACTAGGGAGGGGATTTGAAGCTTTCTTT; cdr3_aa: CASSTLGRGFEAFF
clone_size: -; j_call: TRBJ1-5; v_call: TRBV30; d_call: -; cdr3_nt: TGTGCCTGGAGTCCTGGTGCTAATCAGCCCCAGCATTTT; cdr3_aa: CAWSPGANQPQHF
clone_size: -; j_call: TRBJ2-1; v_call: TRBV7-2; d_call: -; cdr3_nt: TGTGCCAGCAGCTATCGCGCGTATAATGAGCAGTTCTTC; cdr3_aa: CASSYRAYNEQFF
clone_size: -; j_call: TRBJ2-1; v_call: TRBV5-4; d_call: -; cdr3_nt: TGTGCCAGCAGCGCTCGTTTGTACAATGAGCAGTTCTTC; cdr3_aa: CASSARLYNEQFF
clone_size: -; j_call: TRBJ2-5; v_call: TRBV28; d_call: -; cdr3_nt: TGTGCCAGCAGTCCGCCTCGCAGTCCCGCCCAAGAGACCCAGTACTTC; cdr3_aa: CASSPPRSPAQETQYF
clone_size: -; j_call: TRBJ2-3; v_call: TRBV6-1; d_call: -; cdr3_nt: TGTGCCAGCAGTGACAGGTCTACTAGCACAGATACGCAGTATTTT; cdr3_aa: CASSDRSTSTDTQYF
clone_size: -; j_call: TRBJ2-3; v_call: TRBV15; d_call: TRBD1; cdr3_nt: TGTGCCACCAGCAGAGAGACAGGGCGGTACACAGATACGCAGTATTTT; cdr3_aa: CATSRETGRYTDTQYF
clone_size: -; j_call: TRBJ1-1; v_call: TRBV7-7; d_call: -; cdr3_nt: TGTGCTAGCAGCTTAGAAGAGAACACTGAAGCTTTCTTT; cdr3_aa: CASSLEENTEAFF
clone_size: -; j_call: TRBJ2-1; v_call: TRBV5-4; d_call: TRBD2; cdr3_nt: TGTGCCAGCAGCCAGTGGACTAGCGGGAGTCGGAATGAGCAGTTCTTC; cdr3_aa: CASSQWTSGSRNEQFF
clone_size: -; j_call: TRBJ2-1; v_call: TRBV7-9; d_call: -; cdr3_nt: TGTGCCAGCAGCTTCGGGGCCGGGAGCTCCTACAATGAGCAGTTCTTC; cdr3_aa: CASSFGAGSSYNEQFF
clone_size: -; j_call: TRBJ2-7; v_call: TRBV30; d_call: -; cdr3_nt: TGTGCCTGGAGTGTAAGATACGAGCAGTACTTC; cdr3_aa: CAWSVRYEQYF
clone_size: -; j_call: TRBJ1-6; v_call: TRBV4-3; d_call: -; cdr3_nt: TGCGCCAGCAGCCCAAACCAGGACTATTCACCCCTCCACTTT; cdr3_aa: CASSPNQDYSPLHF
clone_size: -; j_call: TRBJ2-3; v_call: TRBV4-2; d_call: -; cdr3_nt: TGTGCCAGCAGCCTAGGCACTCGAAGCACAGATACGCAGTATTTT; cdr3_aa: CASSLGTRSTDTQYF
clone_size: -; j_call: TRBJ1-5; v_call: TRBV6-4; d_call: -; cdr3_nt: TGTGCCAGCAGTGACTACGTAGGAGACAGGCGGAATAGCAATCAGCCCCAGCATTTT; cdr3_aa: CASSDYVGDRRNSNQPQHF
clone_size: -; j_call: TRBJ1-6; v_call: TRBV3-1/TRBV3-2; d_call: TRBD1; cdr3_nt: TGTGCCAGCAGCCGACAGGGTATCGTGATGCAACTCCACTTT; cdr3_aa: CASSRQGIVMQLHF
clone_size: -; j_call: TRBJ1-1; v_call: TRBV11-3; d_call: -; cdr3_nt: TGTGCCAGCAGCTTATGGGCAGGGAAGTGGACTGAAGCTTTCTTT; cdr3_aa: CASSLWAGKWTEAFF
clone_size: -; j_call: TRBJ2-3; v_call: TRBV24-1; d_call: TRBD2; cdr3_nt: TGTGCCACCAGTGAGATACTAGCGGGAGGCACAGATACGCAGTATTTT; cdr3_aa: CATSEILAGGTDTQYF
clone_size: -; j_call: TRBJ2-7; v_call: TRBV24-1; d_call: -; cdr3_nt: TGTGCCACCAGTGTAGGAGGGATCGAGCAGTACTTC; cdr3_aa: CATSVGGIEQYF
clone_size: once; j_call: TRBJ1-6; v_call: TRBV7-3; d_call: -; cdr3_nt: TGTGCCAGCAGCCCCCATAAAGGCCCAAATTCACCCCTCCACTTT; cdr3_aa: CASSPHKGPNSPLHF
clone_size: -; j_call: TRBJ1-2; v_call: TRBV5-6; d_call: -; cdr3_nt: TGTGCCAGCAGCTTCCCAGGGACTTTCTATGGCTACACCTTC; cdr3_aa: CASSFPGTFYGYTF
clone_size: once; j_call: TRBJ1-5; v_call: TRBV6-5; d_call: -; cdr3_nt: TGTGCCAGCAGTTACTCGTCGGATCAGCCCCAGCATTTT; cdr3_aa: CASSYSSDQPQHF
clone_size: -; j_call: TRBJ2-3; v_call: TRBV15; d_call: TRBD1; cdr3_nt: TGTGCCACCAGCACCGGGACAGGGGGGACAGATACGCAGTATTTT; cdr3_aa: CATSTGTGGTDTQYF
clone_size: -; j_call: TRBJ2-7; v_call: TRBV15; d_call: -; cdr3_nt: TGTGCCACCAGCAAACCCGGCTCCTACGAGCAGTACTTC; cdr3_aa: CATSKPGSYEQYF
clone_size: -; j_call: TRBJ2-1; v_call: TRBV4-1; d_call: -; cdr3_nt: TGCGCCAGCAGCCAAGGACAGGTTTTCTACAATGAGCAGTTCTTC; cdr3_aa: CASSQGQVFYNEQFF
clone_size: -; j_call: TRBJ2-5; v_call: TRBV4-1; d_call: -; cdr3_nt: TGCGCCAGCAGCCAAATTGGCCTCGGGGAGACCCAGTACTTC; cdr3_aa: CASSQIGLGETQYF
clone_size: -; j_call: TRBJ1-5; v_call: TRBV7-2; d_call: -; cdr3_nt: TGTGCCAGCACCACGAGCAATCAGCCCCAGCATTTT; cdr3_aa: CASTTSNQPQHF
clone_size: -; j_call: TRBJ2-5; v_call: TRBV18; d_call: TRBD2; cdr3_nt: TGTGCCAGCTCACCCTCCCTAGCGGTACAAGAGACCCAGTACTTC; cdr3_aa: CASSPSLAVQETQYF
clone_size: -; j_call: TRBJ2-7; v_call: TRBV5-6; d_call: -; cdr3_nt: TGTGCCAGCAGCTTTGGAGTACAGCTATCCTACGAGCAGTACTTC; cdr3_aa: CASSFGVQLSYEQYF